This paragraph reports one T cell receptor (beta chain). Its target antigen remains unknown. Base qualities were left out, and no much larger clone turns up one base away. The sample is drawn from a study of blood T cell repertoires in COVID-19 (dated by TCRdb to about 2020). Context from the whole study: Samples from collaborators originated in the United States, Italy and Spain and spanned both the acute and convalescent phases of COVID-19. The prospective study material was composed of cDNA or gDNA derived from T cells, B-cell-depleted T cells, or PBMCs. Deeply sampled blood TCRbeta repertoires from subjects exposed to, actively infected with, or recovered from COVID-19 were included in the dataset. The repertoires were released in a freely available public database intended as a resource for research on the immune response to SARS-CoV-2. The samples were drawn from the first 160 participants of the ongoing ImmuneRACE study and from under 1,500 subjects provided by 6 global collaborators. A de-identified subject ID, COVID-19 status, age in years and sex were almost always included in the sample metadata. Where HLA class I and class II types were available, the types were taken from metadata supplied by the sample provider, not from assay-based typing. Overall study outcomes, separate from this receptor: The amount of clinical and demographic metadata varied by source and participant and was provided uncurated.

Participants in the prospective study were enrolled through a virtual design, were aged about 18 to 100 years, and lived in 20 to 30 United States geographic areas. To assign participants to cohorts, the prospective study relied on clinical history that participants themselves reported in a screening survey and a study questionnaire. Exposed participants had been in contact with someone with a PCR-confirmed or clinician-diagnosed COVID-19 case within 2 weeks of study entry. In the prospective study, whole blood, serum and a nasopharyngeal or oropharyngeal swab were collected from each participant by mobile phlebotomists. Over an approximately two-month period, participants in the prospective study had the option of providing additional blood draws and questionnaires. Prospective study blood samples were shipped either frozen or at room temperature before DNA extraction. TCRbeta CDR3 regions were amplified from genomic DNA by means of the immunoSEQ Assay, a bias-controlled multiplex PCR. In the authors' own workflow: Within the assay, amplification of reference gene primers was used to estimate how many nucleated cells each sample contained. To quantify the absolute abundance of each unique TCRbeta CDR3 rearrangement, sequence reads were collapsed and filtered. For each sample, productive Simpson clonality was calculated as the square root of Simpson's diversity index across productive rearrangements. Here the immuneACCESS table is served through TCRdb, limited to in-frame sequences with V and J called. Missing clones are a known gap in these copies; in checked studies unresolved V genes cover under half, and the rest lacks a known reason. The V and J calls and clone size were taken over from that table, and D and trimming were inferred from the DNA. Present in this sample are some 360,000 clones, about nine tenths of which were seen just once. Clones ranked in the top ten supply approximately 1% of the sample.

From the germline V gene, CDR1 is ENHRY and CDR2 is SYGVKD. For this chain, trimming is 6 bases at the V end and 3 bases at the J end, and the number of junction bases without a gene match is 4. The CDR3 spans 13 residues, from the cysteine through the phenylalanine. The entry retains the CDR3 DNA only, 39 bases that are in frame from base 1. The receptor chain draws on TRBV10-3 and TRBJ2-7, with 8 central nucleotides matching TRBD1. Material for sequencing was PBMCs or T cells enriched from blood (not recorded which). The clonotype comes from a woman aged 25 to 39 who had been exposed to COVID-19. The CDR3 amino acid sequence is: CAIRTTGVYEQYF. Here is the DNA: TGTGCCATCAGGACGACAGGGGTCTACGAGCAGTACTTC.